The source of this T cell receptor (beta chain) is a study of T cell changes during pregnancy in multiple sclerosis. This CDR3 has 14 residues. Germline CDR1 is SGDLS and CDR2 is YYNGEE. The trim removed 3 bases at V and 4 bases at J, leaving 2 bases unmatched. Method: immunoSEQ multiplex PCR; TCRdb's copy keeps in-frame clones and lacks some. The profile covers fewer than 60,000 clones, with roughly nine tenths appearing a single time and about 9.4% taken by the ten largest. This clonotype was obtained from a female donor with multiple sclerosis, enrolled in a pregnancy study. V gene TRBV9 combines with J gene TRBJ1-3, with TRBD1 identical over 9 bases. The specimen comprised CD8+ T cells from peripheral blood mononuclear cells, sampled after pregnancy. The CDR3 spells CASSGGTGGNTIYF. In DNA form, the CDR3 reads TGTGCCAGCAGCGGAGGGACAGGGGGAAACACCATATATTTT. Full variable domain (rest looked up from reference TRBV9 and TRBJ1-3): DSGVTQTPKHLITATGQRVTLRCSPRSGDLSVYWYQQSLDQGLQFLIQYYNGEERAKGNILERFSAQQFPDLHSELNLSSLELGDSALYFCASSGGTGGNTIYFGEGSWLTVV.